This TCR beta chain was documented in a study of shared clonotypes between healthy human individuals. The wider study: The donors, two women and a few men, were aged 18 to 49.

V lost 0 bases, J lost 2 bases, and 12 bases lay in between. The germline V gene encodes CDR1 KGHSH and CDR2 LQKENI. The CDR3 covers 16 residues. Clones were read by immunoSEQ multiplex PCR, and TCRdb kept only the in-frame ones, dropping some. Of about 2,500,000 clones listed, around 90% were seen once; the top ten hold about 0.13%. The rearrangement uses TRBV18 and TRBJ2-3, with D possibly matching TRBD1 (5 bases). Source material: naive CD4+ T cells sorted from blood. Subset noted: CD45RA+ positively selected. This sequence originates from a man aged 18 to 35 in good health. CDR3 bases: TGTGCCAGCTCACCACCGGCCAGGGTTCTCACAGATACGCAGTATTTT. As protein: CASSPPARVLTDTQYF. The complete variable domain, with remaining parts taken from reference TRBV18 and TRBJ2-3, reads NAGVMQNPRHLVRRRGQEARLRCSPMKGHSHVYWYRQLPEEGLKFMVYLQKENIIDESGMPKERFSAEFPKEGPSILRIQQVVRGDSAAYFCASSPPARVLTDTQYFGPGTRLTVL.